The clone carrying this T cell receptor beta chain was detected many times. The record originates from a study of T cells in Graves' hyperthyroidism and ophthalmopathy. Germline V CDR1 and CDR2: MNHEY, SVGEGT. The J segment lost 2 bases and the V segment lost 4 bases, leaving 13 bases of the junction unmatched. CDR3 length: 17 residues. Researchers amplified the TCR beta CDR3 regions from RNA transcripts. The TCR CDR3 was amplified in a first-round RT-PCR using the HTBI primer set. TCRdb itself ran the multiplex PCR reads through MiXCR, one entry per CDR3 protein. The data hold hundreds of thousands of distinct CDR3 sequences, with approximately 14% observed a single time.

The rearrangement links TRBV6-2 or TRBV6-3 to TRBJ2-7, with 8 nucleotides matching TRBD2. This clonotype was obtained from a woman in her 40s with Graves' ophthalmopathy. Sequencing was performed on blood. The CDR3 region has the DNA TGTGCCAGCAGTTCCTTAACCACCCAGCGGGAGCCCTACGAGCAGTACTTC. Translation: CASSSLTTQREPYEQYF.